The entry that follows covers one TCR beta chain sequence. This specimen belongs to a study of monozygotic twins with inflammatory bowel disease. Using the 5' RACE reads, TCRdb records one entry per CDR3 protein without DNA. The sample table includes approximately 400,000 distinct CDR3 sequences. This CDR3 contains 14 residues. Germline lookup yields CDR1 DFQATT and CDR2 SNEGSKA (reference sequence). Sequenced: blood. V is TRBV20-1 and J is TRBJ1-1; TCRdb designates TRBD1, a call that cannot be tested without DNA. The TCR sequence derives from a human donor with ulcerative colitis or Crohn's disease, or a healthy co-twin of an affected twin (not recorded which). The CDR3 reads CSARGPNTGSEAFF.